The present T cell receptor (beta chain) was sequenced within a study of blood T cell repertoires in COVID-19. Across the whole study: Sources were T cells, B-cell-depleted T cells, or PBMCs; the material itself was cDNA or gDNA.

V was shortened by 4 bases and J by 3 bases, with 16 bases between the two germline ends. The CDR3 contains 15 residues. Germline V gives CDR1 SGHRS, CDR2 YFSETQ. Original methodology: Quantification of nucleated cells was approximated via reference gene primer amplification. Measured with immunoSEQ multiplex PCR; TCRdb has only the in-frame clones, and not every one. V and J calls and clone size are given by that table; D and trimming were obtained from the DNA. The top ten clones hold less than 8.5% of a sample with about 240,000 clones, around 90% of them seen once. Sequencing was carried out using peripheral blood. The sequence was collected from an older woman with active or convalescent COVID-19. The chain joins TRBV5-1 to TRBJ2-5, with D possibly matching TRBD1 (6 bases). CDR3 sequence: CASSRTGRKEETQYF. Written as DNA, the CDR3 is TGCGCCAGCAGCCGCACAGGGAGAAAGGAAGAGACCCAGTACTTC.